This TCR beta chain originates from a study of patients and donors after allogeneic stem cell transplantation (TCRdb year 2020). From cysteine to phenylalanine, the CDR3 is 13 amino acids long. Only CDR3 DNA is held: 39 bases, read in frame from base 1. V is shortened by 0 bases, J by 7 bases, and the region joining them spans 8 bases. The germline V gene (reference sequence) gives CDR1 as SGHKS and CDR2 as YYEKEE. This clonotype was observed a handful of times. This clone's antigen is unknown. Per-base quality was not reported, and no clone a single base away is much larger than it. Libraries were built with RT-PCR. The sequencer was a NextSeq 550. TCRdb trimmed public reads at Q25 via fastp, called clones via MiXCR and kept in-frame beta chains. Duplicate CDR3 protein sequences are folded into a single record with the most common DNA and genes. The sample data list around 150,000 distinct CDR3 sequences, and over 35% of these were observed just once. About 50% of the sample lies in the top ten.

The chain employs TRBV5-5 and TRBJ2-1; no confident D gene assignment can be made. The TCR sequence derives from a human donor who was either an allogeneic HSCT recipient or a stem cell or donor lymphocyte infusion donor (not recorded which). It is not recorded whose cells these are; they may come from a transplant donor. Material for sequencing was blood, either unsorted or a sorted T cell fraction (not recorded which). The CDR3 amino acid sequence is: CASSLGHSNEQFF. In nucleotide form, the sequence is TGTGCCAGCAGCTTGGGGCACAGTAATGAGCAGTTCTTC.